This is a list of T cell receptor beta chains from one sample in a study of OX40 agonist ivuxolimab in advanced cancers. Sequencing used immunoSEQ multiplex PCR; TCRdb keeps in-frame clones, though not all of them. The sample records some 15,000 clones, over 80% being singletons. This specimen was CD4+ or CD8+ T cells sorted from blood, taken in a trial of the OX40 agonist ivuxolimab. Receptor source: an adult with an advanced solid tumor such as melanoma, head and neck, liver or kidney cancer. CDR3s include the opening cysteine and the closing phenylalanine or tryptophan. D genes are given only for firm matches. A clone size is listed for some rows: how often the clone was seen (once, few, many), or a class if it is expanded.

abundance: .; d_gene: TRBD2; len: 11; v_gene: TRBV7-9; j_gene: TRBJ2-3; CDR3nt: TGTGCCAGCAGCTCCCCGGGCCGGGGGGATTTT; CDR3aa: CASSSPGRGDF
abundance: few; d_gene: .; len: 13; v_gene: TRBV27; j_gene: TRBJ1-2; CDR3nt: TGTGCCAGCAGCCCAGGGTTTTACTATGGCTACACCTTC; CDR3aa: CASSPGFYYGYTF
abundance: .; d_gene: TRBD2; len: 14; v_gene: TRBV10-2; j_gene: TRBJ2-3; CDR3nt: TGCGCCAGCAACGGACGGGAGGCCCCAGATACGCAGTATTTT; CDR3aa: CASNGREAPDTQYF
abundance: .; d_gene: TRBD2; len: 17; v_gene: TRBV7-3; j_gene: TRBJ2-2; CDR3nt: TGTGCCAGCAGCCCGGATCCGGGACTAGCGGCCACCGGGGAGCTGTTTTTT; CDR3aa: CASSPDPGLAATGELFF
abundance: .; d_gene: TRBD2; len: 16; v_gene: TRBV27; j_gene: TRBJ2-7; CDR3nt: TGTGCCAGCAGTTCCCGCGCCGGGGACTACGATTACGAGCAGTACTTC; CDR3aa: CASSSRAGDYDYEQYF
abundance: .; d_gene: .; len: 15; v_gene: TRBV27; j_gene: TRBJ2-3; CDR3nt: TGTGCCAGCAGTTTATTTGCGGGACGCACAGATACGCAGTATTTT; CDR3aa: CASSLFAGRTDTQYF
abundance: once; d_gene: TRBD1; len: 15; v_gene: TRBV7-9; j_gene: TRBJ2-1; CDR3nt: TGTGCCAGCAGCTTAGGGGACAGGGTGCACAATGAGCAGTTCTTC; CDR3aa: CASSLGDRVHNEQFF
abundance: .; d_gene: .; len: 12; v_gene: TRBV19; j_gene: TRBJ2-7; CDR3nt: TGTGCCAGTGGGGGCAGACCCTACGAGCAGTACTTC; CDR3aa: CASGGRPYEQYF
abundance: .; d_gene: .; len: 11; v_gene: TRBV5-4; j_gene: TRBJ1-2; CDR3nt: TGTGCCAGCAGCTTGGGCGTCGGCTACACCTTC; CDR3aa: CASSLGVGYTF
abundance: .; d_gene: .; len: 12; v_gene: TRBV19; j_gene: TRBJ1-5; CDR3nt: TGTGCCGGTACTCAGGGTATTCAGCCCCAGCATTTT; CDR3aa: CAGTQGIQPQHF
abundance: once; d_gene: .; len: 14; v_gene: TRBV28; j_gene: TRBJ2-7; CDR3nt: TGTGCCAGCAGTGCCCGGGGGTTTACCTACGAGCAGTACTTC; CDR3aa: CASSARGFTYEQYF
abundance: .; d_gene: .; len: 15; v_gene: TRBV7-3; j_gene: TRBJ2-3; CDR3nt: TGTGCCAGCAGCTTGGTAGGGAGAGGCACAGATACGCAGTATTTT; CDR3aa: CASSLVGRGTDTQYF
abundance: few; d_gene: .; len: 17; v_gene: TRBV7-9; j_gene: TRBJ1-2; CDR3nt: TGTGCCAGCAGCGTCGGCCTTCAATACAGGGATAACTATGGCTACACCTTC; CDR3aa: CASSVGLQYRDNYGYTF
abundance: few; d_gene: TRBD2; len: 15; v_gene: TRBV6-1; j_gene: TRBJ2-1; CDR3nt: TGTGCCAGCAGTGAGAGATTAGCGGGAGCATTTGAGCAGTTCTTC; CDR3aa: CASSERLAGAFEQFF
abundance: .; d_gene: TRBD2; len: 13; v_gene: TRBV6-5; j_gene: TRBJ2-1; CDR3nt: TGTGCCAGCAGAGGAGCGGGGTACAATGAGCAGTTCTTC; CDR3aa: CASRGAGYNEQFF
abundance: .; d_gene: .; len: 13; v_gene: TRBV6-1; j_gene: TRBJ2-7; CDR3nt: TGTGCCAGCACTGGGACTGCCTTGAGCGAGCAGTACTTC; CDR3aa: CASTGTALSEQYF
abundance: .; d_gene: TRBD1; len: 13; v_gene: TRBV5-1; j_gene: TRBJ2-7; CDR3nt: TGCGCCAGCAGCCGGACAGGGAATTACGAGCAGTACTTC; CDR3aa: CASSRTGNYEQYF
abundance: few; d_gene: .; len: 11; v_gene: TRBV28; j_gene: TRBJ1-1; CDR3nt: TGTGCCAGCACCCTCTCCCAGGAAGCTTTCTTT; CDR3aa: CASTLSQEAFF
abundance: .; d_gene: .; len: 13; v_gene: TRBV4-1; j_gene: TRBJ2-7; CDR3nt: TGCGCCAGCAGCCCGGGACTTCAATACGAGCAGTACTTC; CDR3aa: CASSPGLQYEQYF
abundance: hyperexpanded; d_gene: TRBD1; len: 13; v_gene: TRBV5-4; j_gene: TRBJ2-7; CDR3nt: TGTGCCAGCAGGCCCGACAGGGACTACGAGCAGTACTTC; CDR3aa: CASRPDRDYEQYF
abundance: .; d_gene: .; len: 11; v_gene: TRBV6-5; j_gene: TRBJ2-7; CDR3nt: TGTGCCAGCAGTTACGGGGGCGAGCAGTACTTC; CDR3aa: CASSYGGEQYF
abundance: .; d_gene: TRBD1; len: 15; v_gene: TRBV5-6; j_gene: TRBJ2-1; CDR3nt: TGTGCCAGCAGCTGGGGGACAGGGAGGTACAATGAGCAGTTCTTC; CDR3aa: CASSWGTGRYNEQFF
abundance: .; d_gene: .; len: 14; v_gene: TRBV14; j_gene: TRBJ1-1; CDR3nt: TGTGCCAGCAGTAGACACCTCTTGAACACTGAAGCTTTCTTT; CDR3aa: CASSRHLLNTEAFF
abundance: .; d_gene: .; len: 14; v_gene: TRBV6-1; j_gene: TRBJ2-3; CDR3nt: TGTGCCAGCAGCCCCAAGGGTAGCACAGATACGCAGTATTTT; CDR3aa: CASSPKGSTDTQYF
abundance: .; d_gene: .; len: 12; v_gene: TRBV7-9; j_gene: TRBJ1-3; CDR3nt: TGTGCCAGTAACAATGGGGGGGACACCATATATTTT; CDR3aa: CASNNGGDTIYF
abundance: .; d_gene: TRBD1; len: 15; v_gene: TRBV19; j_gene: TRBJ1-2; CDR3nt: TGTGCCAGTAGTAGCCGGGACAGGGGATCTGATGGCTACACCTTC; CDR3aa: CASSSRDRGSDGYTF
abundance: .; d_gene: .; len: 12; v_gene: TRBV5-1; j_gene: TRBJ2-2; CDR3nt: TGCGCCAGCAGCACTAGCACCGGGGAGCTGTTTTTT; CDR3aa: CASSTSTGELFF
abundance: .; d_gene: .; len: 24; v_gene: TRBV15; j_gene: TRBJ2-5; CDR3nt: TGTGCCACCAGCAGAGATCCTCGGACTCAGGGGTGGGACGGTCAGAAGTGGAGCGCAGAGACCCAGTACTTC; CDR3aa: CATSRDPRTQGWDGQKWSAETQYF
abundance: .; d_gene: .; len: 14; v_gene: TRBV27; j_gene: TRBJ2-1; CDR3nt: TGTGCCAGCAGTTCCGGGACGACAAACAATGAGCAGTTCTTC; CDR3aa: CASSSGTTNNEQFF
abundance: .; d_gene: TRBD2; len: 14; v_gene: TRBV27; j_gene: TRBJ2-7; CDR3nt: TGTGCCAGCAGCGGGACTAGCGGAGCCTACGAGCAGTACTTC; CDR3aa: CASSGTSGAYEQYF
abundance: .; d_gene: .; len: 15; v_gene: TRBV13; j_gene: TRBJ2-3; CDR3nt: TGTGCCAGCAGCTTCCGGGACCTAACCCCAGATACGCAGTATTTT; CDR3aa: CASSFRDLTPDTQYF
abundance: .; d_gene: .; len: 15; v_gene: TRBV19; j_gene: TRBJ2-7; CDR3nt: TGTGCCAGTAGCCCGACAGCGTCCCTCTCCTACGAGCAGTACTTC; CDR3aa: CASSPTASLSYEQYF
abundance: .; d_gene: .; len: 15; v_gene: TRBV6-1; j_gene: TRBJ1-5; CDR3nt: TGTGCCAGCAGTGAACCCGGCAGGGGACATCAGCCCCAGCATTTT; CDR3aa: CASSEPGRGHQPQHF
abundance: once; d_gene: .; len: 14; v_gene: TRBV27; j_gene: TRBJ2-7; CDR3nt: TGTGCCAGCAGTTTCCGACCCACCAAGGCCGAGCAGTACTTC; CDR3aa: CASSFRPTKAEQYF
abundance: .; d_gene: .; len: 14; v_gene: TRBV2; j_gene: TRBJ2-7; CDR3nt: TGTGCCAGCAGTGCTGCAGAGAGCTCCTACGAGCAGTACTTC; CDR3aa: CASSAAESSYEQYF
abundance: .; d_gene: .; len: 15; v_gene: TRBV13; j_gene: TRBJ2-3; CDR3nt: TGTGCCAGCAGCTTACTCCAGAGGGGCACAGATACGCAGTATTTT; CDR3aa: CASSLLQRGTDTQYF